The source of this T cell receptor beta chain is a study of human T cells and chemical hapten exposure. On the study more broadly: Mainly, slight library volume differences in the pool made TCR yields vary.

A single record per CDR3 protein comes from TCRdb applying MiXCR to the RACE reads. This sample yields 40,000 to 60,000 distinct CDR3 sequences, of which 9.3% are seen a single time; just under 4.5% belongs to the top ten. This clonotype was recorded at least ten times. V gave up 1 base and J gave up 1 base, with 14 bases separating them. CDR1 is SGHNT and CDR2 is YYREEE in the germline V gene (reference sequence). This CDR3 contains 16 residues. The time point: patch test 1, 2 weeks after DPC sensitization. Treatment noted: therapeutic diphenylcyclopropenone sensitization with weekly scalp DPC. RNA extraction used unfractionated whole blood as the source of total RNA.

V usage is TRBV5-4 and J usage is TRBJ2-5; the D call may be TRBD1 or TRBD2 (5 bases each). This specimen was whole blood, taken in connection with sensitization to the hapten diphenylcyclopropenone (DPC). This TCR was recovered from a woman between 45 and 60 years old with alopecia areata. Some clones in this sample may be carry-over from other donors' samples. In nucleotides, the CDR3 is TGTGCCAGCAGCTTGTTTAGGGGAGCCATCCAAGAGACCCAGTACTTC. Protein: CASSLFRGAIQETQYF.